What follows is one T cell receptor (beta chain) and its context. The antigen is not known. The data were produced by immunoSEQ multiplex PCR, yet TCRdb's version contains in-frame clones alone and is incomplete. The sample has about 67,000 clones, 89% seen once. The entry originates in a study of a mutant IDH1 vaccine in newly diagnosed glioma. Study background: Males made up around 62% and females roughly 40% of treated patients, whose mean age was around 41 years.

Time point denoted: week 11, during vaccination. Vaccine doses each comprised 300 ug of mutant IDH1 20-mer peptide, with topical imiquimod. Study conclusions and caveats: Patients showed vaccine-induced immune responses at a rate of 80% to 95%.

Trimming cost V 3 bases and J 1 base; bases outside gene matches: 4. The germline CDR1 and CDR2 sequences are ENHRY and SYGVKD. CDR3 length: 16 residues. The sample was PBMCs, taken from a glioma patient whose treatment included an IDH1 peptide vaccine. This TCR came from a man aged 40-49 years with glioma. The chain carries TRBV10-3 and TRBJ2-3, with TRBD2 matching over 10 bases. This CDR3 reads CAISDSSGSGTDTQYF. The CDR3 DNA reads TGTGCCATCAGTGATTCTAGCGGGAGTGGCACAGATACGCAGTATTTT.